This passage covers 8 T cell receptor beta chains from one sample sequenced in a study of cytomegalovirus exposure and HLA in healthy donors. PCR amplification relied on 60 Vbeta primers (plus 13 Jbeta primers). TCRdb's table, derived via immunoSEQ multiplex PCR, lists solely in-frame clones and lacks some. The table shows some 110,000 clones, with 71% occurring only once. Specimen: PBMCs. All receptors derive from a female donor in good health and CMV-seronegative.

The V gene is TRBV4-2, the J gene TRBJ1-2; no definite D call. The V gene lost 1 base and the J gene lost 6 bases, with 12 bases spanning the gap. Germline loops: CDR1 LGHNA, CDR2 YNFKEQ. There are 14 residues in the CDR3. DNA for the CDR3: TGTGCCAGCAGCCAAGGGGGAGGGAAAAATGGCTACACCTTC. This sequence encodes CASSQGGGKNGYTF.

For this clone: This specimen includes other DNA sequences encoding the same CDR3. V is TRBV5-1 and J is TRBJ2-5; D may be TRBD1 (6 bases). Germline values: CDR1 SGHRS, CDR2 YFSETQ. The CDR3 has 14 amino acids. Deletions cut 0 bases from V and 0 bases from J, with 6 bases between. CDR3 coding DNA: TGCGCCAGCAGCTTGGGACAGGACCAAGAGACCCAGTACTTC. Its protein product is CASSLGQDQETQYF.

The chain carries TRBV18 and TRBJ2-1; D is undetermined. This CDR3 is built from 14 residues. V lost 7 bases to trimming and J lost 6 bases, with 16 bases between them. Germline assignment: CDR1 KGHSH and CDR2 LQKENI. The CDR3 bases are TGTGCCAGCTGGAAAGGCGCCGAGGTCAATGAGCAGTTCTTC. Its translation is CASWKGAEVNEQFF.

The rearrangement uses TRBV29-1 and TRBJ2-3; D gene ambiguous. CDR3 length: 15 residues. The V gene lost 2 bases and the J gene lost 0 bases, with 12 bases spanning the gap. Germline V gene data show CDR1 as SQVTM and CDR2 as ANQGSEA. The DNA for the CDR3 is TGCAGCGTTGAAATTGGCGGCTTTAGCACAGATACGCAGTATTTT. Translated, it gives CSVEIGGFSTDTQYF.

The chain uses TRBV7-9 and TRBJ2-7, with D perhaps matching TRBD2 (6 bases). Per the germline V gene, CDR1 is SEHNR and CDR2 is FQNEAQ (reference sequence). This CDR3 is 15 amino acids long. Deletions cut 5 bases from V and 3 bases from J, with 17 bases between. The CDR3 sequence: CASSSSGTENYEQYF. The CDR3 region has the DNA TGTGCCAGCAGCAGCTCCGGGACTGAGAACTACGAGCAGTACTTC.

The chain recombines TRBV28 with TRBJ2-1, with D possibly being TRBD2 (5 bases). The germline V and J ends were trimmed by 4 bases and 0 bases, with 13 bases remaining between them. Looked up from germline, CDR1 is MDHEN and CDR2 is SYDVKM. The CDR3 loop spans 16 amino acids. CDR3 sequence: CASSYFGGSSYNEQFF. The CDR3 region has the DNA TGTGCCAGCAGTTACTTCGGAGGTAGCTCCTACAATGAGCAGTTCTTC.

The chain recombines TRBV9 with TRBJ2-1; maybe TRBD2 (6 bases). This CDR3 contains 18 residues. In germline, CDR1 is SGDLS, CDR2 YYNGEE. V gave up 1 base and J gave up 4 bases, with 21 bases separating them. The CDR3 is CASSVRGTGEGRYNEQFF. DNA for the CDR3: TGTGCCAGCAGCGTACGAGGGACGGGAGAAGGCCGATACAATGAGCAGTTCTTC. Filled out from reference TRBV9 and TRBJ2-1, the complete variable domain reads DSGVTQTPKHLITATGQRVTLRCSPRSGDLSVYWYQQSLDQGLQFLIQYYNGEERAKGNILERFSAQQFPDLHSELNLSSLELGDSALYFCASSVRGTGEGRYNEQFFGPGTRLTVL.

V usage is TRBV10-3 and J usage is TRBJ1-5; 9 bases fit TRBD1. V dropped 10 bases and J dropped 2; count of bases not matched to a gene: 6. Looked up from germline, CDR1 is ENHRY and CDR2 is SYGVKD. CDR3 length: 14 residues. The CDR3 loop is CATTGGNGNQPQHF. CDR3 DNA: TGTGCCACCACAGGGGGCAATGGCAATCAGCCCCAGCATTTT.